Below, one TCR beta chain is given with its context. Antigen unknown. Donors each provided roughly 9.6 milliliters of peripheral blood. The second PCR ran roughly 7 to 11 cycles with a sample-barcoded 5' primer and J-beta primers. Through a template-switch adaptor with 12 random nucleotides, each cDNA molecule received a tag. All samples yielded 2.5 million or more CDR3-containing paired-end reads. MiXCR was run by TCRdb on the 5' RACE reads, yielding one entry per CDR3 protein. Seen here are approximately 880,000 distinct CDR3 sequences, under 50% observed once, and the top ten hold under 15%. The data are from a study of blood T cells in healthy people across ages. Broader study findings: More naive CD4+ cells and higher diversity were found in long-lived than in aged donors.

This CDR3 spans 14 amino acids. Trimming took 5 bases from V and 6 from J; bases not matched to a gene: 7. Germline V CDR1 and CDR2: SNHLY, FYNNEI. The specimen sequenced was blood. The receptor was derived from a man aged 30-40 years in good health. J is TRBJ1-2 and V is TRBV2; TRBD1 agrees at 9 bases. In nucleotides, the CDR3 is TGTGCCAGCAGTCCGGGACAGGGAGCGGATGGCTACACCTTC. Encoded protein: CASSPGQGADGYTF.